This TCR beta chain was recovered during a study of T cell responses to AZD1222 COVID-19 vaccine. General observations from the study: Distributed over spike, vaccine-associated CD4 TCRs predominated at 160-218 and 743-854. Repertoires in all cases were sampled only once the peak T cell response had passed.

Clones were read by immunoSEQ multiplex PCR, and TCRdb kept only the in-frame ones, dropping some. The sample contains about 140,000 clones, more than 80% of which appear only once. As concerns this clone: The target antigen is unknown.

V was trimmed by 0 bases and J by 5 bases, leaving 7 bases between them. The CDR3 is 13 amino acids. The germline V gene has CDR1 SGDLS and CDR2 YYNGEE. The sample was peripheral blood, taken 28 days after the second dose of the MenACWY control vaccine. The sequence derives from an adult who received the MenACWY meningococcal vaccine as a control. The gene calls are TRBV9 and TRBJ2-3; no definite D call. The CDR3 is CASSVGRIDTQYF. In DNA, the CDR3 is TGTGCCAGCAGCGTAGGTCGTATAGATACGCAGTATTTT.